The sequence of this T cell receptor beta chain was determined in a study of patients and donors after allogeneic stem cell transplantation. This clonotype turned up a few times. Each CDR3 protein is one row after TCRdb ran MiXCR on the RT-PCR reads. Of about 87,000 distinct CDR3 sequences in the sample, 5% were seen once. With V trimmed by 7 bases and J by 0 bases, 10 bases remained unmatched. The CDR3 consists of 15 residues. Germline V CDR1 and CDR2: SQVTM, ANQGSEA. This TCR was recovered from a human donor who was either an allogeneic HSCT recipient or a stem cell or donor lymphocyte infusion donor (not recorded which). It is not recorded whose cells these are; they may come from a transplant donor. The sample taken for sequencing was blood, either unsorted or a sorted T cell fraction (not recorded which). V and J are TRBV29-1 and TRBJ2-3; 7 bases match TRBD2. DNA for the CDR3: TGCAGCGGTTCGGGAGGTCTGCGGAGCACAGATACGCAGTATTTT. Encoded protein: CSGSGGLRSTDTQYF.